This TCR beta chain was sequenced for a study of CD8+ T cells in alopecia areata. Study-level results: Sequencing of scalp tissue also captures the resident alphabeta T cells of normal skin.

A note on this clone: What it recognizes is unknown.

Reverse transcription of extracted RNA yielded cDNA, which provided the sequencing template. TCRdb's copy holds only in-frame clones and misses some; the assay was immunoSEQ multiplex PCR. The profile shows 150,000 to 200,000 clones, approximately 57% of them singletons. V lost 1 base, J lost 3 bases, and 9 bases stayed unmatched. CDR1 and CDR2 from the germline V gene are LNHNV and YYDKDF (reference sequence). CDR3 length: 16 amino acids. Regarding treatment: oral pan-JAK inhibitor, 5-10 mg twice daily. Lesional scalp punch biopsies and peripheral blood came from alopecia areata patients. V is TRBV15 and J is TRBJ2-7; 7 nucleotides agree with TRBD2. The sequence was collected from a human donor with alopecia areata. Sequences were derived from CD4+ T cells sorted from blood, sampled at week 24, from a patient treated with tofacitinib. CDR3 in amino acids: CATSRVSGVQLYEQYF. The CDR3 coding sequence is TGTGCCACCAGCAGAGTGAGCGGGGTCCAGCTCTACGAGCAGTACTTC.